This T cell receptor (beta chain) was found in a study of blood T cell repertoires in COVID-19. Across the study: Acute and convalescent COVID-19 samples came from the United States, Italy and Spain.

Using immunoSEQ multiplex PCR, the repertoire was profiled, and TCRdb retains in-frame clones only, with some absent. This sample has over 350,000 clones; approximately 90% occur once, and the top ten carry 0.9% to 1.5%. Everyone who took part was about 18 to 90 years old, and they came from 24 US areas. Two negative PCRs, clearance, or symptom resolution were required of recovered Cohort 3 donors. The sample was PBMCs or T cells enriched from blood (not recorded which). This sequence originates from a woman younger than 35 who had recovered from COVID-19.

The CDR3 DNA reads as TGTGCCAGCAGCCAGGACAGGGGAGGGGAAAAACTGTTTTTT. This encodes CASSQDRGGEKLFF. This chain joins TRBV4-2 and TRBJ1-4; 9 bases align to TRBD1. V was pared by 3 bases and J by 8 bases, with 4 bases of the junction left unmatched. Germline V gene lookup returns CDR1 LGHNA and CDR2 YNFKEQ. There are 14 residues in the CDR3.